Below are 12 T cell receptor beta chains sequenced from a single sample in a study of T cell repertoires in cytomegalovirus infection. TCRdb called the reads again in MiXCR, with one record for every CDR3 protein. Of about 180,000 distinct CDR3 sequences in the sample, under 15% are singletons; the top ten hold 25% to 30%. The sequenced sample was PBMCs. These receptors originate from a human donor in good health (CMV status not recorded). Some clones in this sample may be carry-over from other donors' samples.

V gene TRBV2 combines with J gene TRBJ1-2; 8 bases match TRBD1. The junction had 1 base not matched to a gene; V was cut back by 4 bases and J by 6 bases. The CDR3 covers 12 residues. Germline loops: CDR1 SNHLY, CDR2 FYNNEI. CDR3 nucleotide sequence: TGTGCCAGCAGTGCAGGGGGCCATGGCTACACCTTC. This gives the protein CASSAGGHGYTF.

This chain uses TRBV28 with TRBJ2-3, with D perhaps being TRBD1 or TRBD2 (5 bases each). CDR3 length equals 15 residues. The germline V gene encodes CDR1 MDHEN and CDR2 SYDVKM. V was cut by 7 bases and J by 0 bases, with 14 bases left in between. CDR3 coding DNA: TGTGCCAGCACCGATAGGGGAGAGAGCACAGATACGCAGTATTTT. Protein product: CASTDRGESTDTQYF.

This clonotype was found a few times. The genes are TRBV12-3 or TRBV12-4 and TRBJ2-4; the D call may be TRBD1 or TRBD2 (6 bases each). The ends were cut back, 1 base at V and 5 bases at J, with 18 bases in the middle. The length of the CDR3 is 17 residues. The CDR3 loop is CASSLVIGGNLQNIQYF. The CDR3 DNA reads TGTGCCAGCAGTTTAGTAATCGGGGGCAATCTTCAAAACATTCAGTACTTC.

The table lists this clonotype with many counts. The chain is built from TRBV4-1 and TRBJ1-4, with a weak D call TRBD1 (6 bases). CDR1 MGHRA and CDR2 YSYEKL come from the germline V gene. The CDR3 is 16 residues long. V gave up 0 bases and J gave up 4 bases, with 12 bases separating them. The CDR3 coding sequence is TGCGCCAGCAGCCAAGATGAAGGGGGGGTTAATGAAAAACTGTTTTTT. Amino acid sequence: CASSQDEGGVNEKLFF.

This clonotype was detected only a few times. V and J are TRBV25-1 and TRBJ1-1; D unclear. The CDR3 contains 14 residues. Looked up from germline, CDR1 is MGHDK and CDR2 is SYGVNS. The V gene lost 6 bases and the J gene lost 6 bases, with 17 bases spanning the gap. The CDR3: CASRNMGSGAEAFF. CDR3 bases: TGTGCCAGCAGGAACATGGGGAGCGGGGCTGAAGCTTTCTTT.

Here the CDR3 reads CASSSPGTDSSKQYF. Written as DNA, the CDR3 is TGTGCCAGCAGCTCCCCGGGGACAGATTCAAGCAAGCAGTACTTC. The J gene is TRBJ2-7, the V gene TRBV28; TRBD1 matches at 7 bases. CDR3 length: 15 amino acids. Per the germline V gene, CDR1 is MDHEN and CDR2 is SYDVKM. Trimming at V came to 6 bases and at J to 8 bases, leaving 16 bases not matched to a gene.

The chain combines TRBV12-5 with TRBJ1-1; possible D gene TRBD1, 6 bases. Trimming removed 0 bases from V and 4 bases from J, with 12 bases in between. This CDR3 has 15 amino acids. The germline V gene encodes CDR1 LGHNT and CDR2 FRNRAP. CDR3 sequence reads: CASGLVLGGATEAFF. CDR3 nucleotide sequence: TGTGCTAGTGGTTTGGTACTTGGGGGGGCCACTGAAGCTTTCTTT. Full variable domain (rest looked up from reference TRBV12-5 and TRBJ1-1): DARVTQTPRHKVTEMGQEVTMRCQPILGHNTVFWYRQTMMQGLELLAYFRNRAPLDDSGMPKDRFSAEMPDATLATLKIQPSEPRDSAVYFCASGLVLGGATEAFFGQGTRLTVV.

The J gene is TRBJ2-1, the V gene TRBV4-1; D is possibly TRBD1 (8 bases). Germline CDR1 reads MGHRA; CDR2 reads YSYEKL. This CDR3 has 16 amino acids. V shed 2 bases and J shed 4 bases, with 15 bases lying between them. The CDR3 reads CASSQRTGRGYNEQFF. CDR3 DNA: TGCGCCAGCAGCCAAAGGACAGGGAGGGGATACAATGAGCAGTTCTTC.

CDR3 protein: CASSSGTPGATEAFF. The CDR3 DNA follows: TGTGCCAGCAGTTCCGGGACTCCCGGTGCGACTGAAGCTTTCTTT. The chain links TRBV28 to TRBJ1-1; a possible D gene is TRBD1 (5 bases). Per germline, CDR1 MDHEN and CDR2 SYDVKM. V was trimmed by 4 bases and J by 5 bases, leaving 17 bases between them. This CDR3 comprises 15 residues.

The chain uses TRBV19 and TRBJ2-2; D gene unclear. CDR1 and CDR2 from the germline V gene are LNHDA and SQIVND (reference sequence). The length of the CDR3 is 13 residues. V was shortened by 1 base and J by 1 base, with 1 base between the two germline ends. CDR3 protein: CASSIGNTGELFF. The CDR3 DNA follows: TGTGCCAGTAGTATAGGGAACACCGGGGAGCTGTTTTTT.

In this sample, this clonotype turned up many times. CDR3 bases: TGTGCCAGCAGTGAAGCAAGCGGGGGGCCAGATACGCAGTATTTT. This gives the protein CASSEASGGPDTQYF. The chain recombines TRBV6-1 with TRBJ2-3; TRBD2 matches at 9 bases. Germline-derived CDR1 and CDR2 are MNHNS and SASEGT. V lost 0 bases to trimming and J lost 4 bases; unmatched junction nucleotides: 2. The CDR3 has 15 amino acids.

This clonotype was found a few times. This chain connects TRBV2 to TRBJ1-2; D may be TRBD1 (5 bases). The CDR3 consists of 15 residues. The V end lost 2 bases, the J end lost 8 bases, and 18 bases lay between the germline ends. Germline V lookup: CDR1 SNHLY, CDR2 FYNNEI. The CDR3: CASSERGPRPDGYTF. The CDR3 region has the DNA TGTGCCAGCAGTGAACGGGGACCTCGACCCGACGGCTACACCTTC.